The entry that follows covers one T cell receptor (beta chain) sequence. This receptor's antigen is unknown. No per-base quality is available; no much larger clone lies one base away. These data belong to a study of Ad26.COV2.S vaccination and SARS-CoV-2 variants (TCRdb year 2021). Study-level background: Vaccine-arm donors came from COV1001, a multicentre, randomized, double-blind, placebo-controlled phase I-IIa trial of Ad26.COV2.S in healthy adults. The specificity and breadth of SARS-CoV-2-reactive T cell receptors after Ad26.COV2.S vaccination were assessed by TCRbeta repertoire sequencing. Ad26.COV2.S was administered intramuscularly at a dose of 5x10^10 or 1x10^11 viral particles, either as one shot or as two shots given 56 days apart. Trial participants were randomized into five groups of five, in which low-dose or high-dose Ad26.COV2.S was given once or twice, or placebo was given on both occasions. Investigators did not know the trial group allocation while performing experiments and assessing outcomes. The TCR-sequenced set comprised around 32 samples: around 20 Ad26.COV2.S vaccine recipients, 5 placebo recipients and 8 SARS-CoV-2 convalescent individuals. Overall results and qualifications from the work: The authors noted that the TCR breadth and depth analyses may have underestimated total T cell responses. Comparable non-spike TCR breadth was observed between vaccine and placebo recipients, consistent with only spike being contained in the vaccine. Substantial breadth of spike-specific CD8+ and CD4+ T cell responses was reported after vaccination. The study lacked the statistical power to compare responses across vaccine doses or regimens. Spike-specific TCR breadth was higher in Ad26.COV2.S recipients than in placebo recipients (P = 0.0014).

V is trimmed back by 5 bases and J by 7 bases, and the junction contains 5 bases that no gene match accounts for. From the cysteine through the phenylalanine, the CDR3 covers 14 amino acids. This entry keeps only the CDR3 DNA: 42 bases, framed from base 1. CDR1 and CDR2, looked up from the germline V gene, are KGHDR and SFDVKD. The immunoSEQ Assay was used to sequence TCRbeta CDR3 regions. After extraction, genomic DNA underwent amplification by bias-controlled multiplex PCR, followed by high-throughput sequencing. The authors' analysis ran thus. Collapsing and filtering of sequences were performed to quantify the absolute abundance of each unique TCRbeta CDR3 region. T cell fraction was estimated by normalizing TCRbeta template counts to usable DNA, with usable DNA measured through amplification of reference genes found in all nucleated cells. Repertoire TCRs were annotated as SARS-CoV-2-specific when V gene, CDR3 amino acid sequence and J gene were exactly matched to a known reactive TCR set. The reference SARS-CoV-2 TCR set came from MIRA and was filtered for enrichment in COVID-19-positive ImmuneCODE repertoires, removing public or cross-reactive TCRs. Based on the MIRA antigens, annotated TCRs were further analysed at the level of specific ORF or position within ORF. Breadth was defined as annotated unique rearrangements over total unique productive rearrangements; depth was the summed frequency of those rearrangements. TCR breadth was compared between groups using two-sided Wilcoxon rank-sum tests. TCRdb re-hosts the immuneACCESS table, in-frame sequences only. Its copies lack some clones; in the studies checked, an unresolved V gene accounts for under half of them, and the cause for the rest is not known. The V and J calls and the clone size are those of that table, but D and trimming were determined from the DNA. The sample table lists fewer than 900,000 clones, 89% of them with a count of one. Of the sample, over 1.3% is held by the ten largest clones.

In the paper's terms, the treatment or condition label means: some 20 received Ad26.COV2.S at low or high dose, single or two shots; roughly five received placebo; per-sample allocation not given. Repertoires of vaccine and placebo recipients were sequenced from samples taken on day 63 after the first injection. Cohort 1b enrolled about two dozen adults aged 18-55 years at a single site in Boston, USA, between 29 July and 7 August 2020. As a vaccine, Ad26.COV2.S was a replication-incompetent adenovirus type 26 vector that expressed a prefusion-stabilized SARS-CoV-2 spike protein derived from the original Wuhan strain.

The input for sequencing was peripheral blood, taken in a trial of Ad26.COV2.S vaccine versus placebo. The rearranged segments are TRBV24-1 and TRBJ2-1; 9 bases in between match TRBD2. The TCR originated in a person aged 18-65 years who received the Ad26.COV2.S COVID-19 vaccine or a placebo. The DNA reads as follows: TGTGCCACCAGTGTAGCGGGAGCGGGGAATGAGCAGTTCTTC. This translates into CATSVAGAGNEQFF.